This TCR beta chain was sequenced in a study of T cell responses to AZD1222 COVID-19 vaccine. Overall study results and limits: Baseline serology detected seropositivity in only a handful of AZD1222 recipients. Within unmutated variant regions lay the reported targets of nearly half of spike-specific TCRs. No repertoire was sampled before or during the peak T cell response, only after it.

Sequenced by immunoSEQ multiplex PCR; TCRdb stores in-frame clones only, minus some. The repertoire holds about 89,000 clones, with about 86% as singletons. A remark on this clone: What it binds is not known.

The CDR3 runs 19 residues. Germline CDR1 and CDR2: LGHDT and YNNKEL (reference sequence). V gave up 3 bases and J gave up 3 bases; unmatched junction bases: 15. The chain uses TRBV3-1 (or the pseudogene TRBV3-2) and TRBJ2-3; 10 bases are a match to TRBD2. This specimen was peripheral blood, taken 28 days after the second AZD1222 dose. The receptor comes from an adult who received the AZD1222 COVID-19 vaccine. In DNA form, the CDR3 reads TGTGCCAGCAGCCAGGAAGTGCAGGGTAGCGGGGGGCGAACAGATACGCAGTATTTT. The encoded protein is CASSQEVQGSGGRTDTQYF.